In its sample, the clone carrying this TCR beta chain was seen many times. Its target is not known. There were TCR beta CDR3 regions amplified from RNA transcripts. The HTBI primer set served for first-round RT-PCR of the TCR CDR3. In TCRdb, the multiplex PCR reads were re-called with MiXCR into one record per CDR3 protein. In the table there are around 500,000 distinct CDR3 sequences, approximately 15% of which are singletons. The record originates from a study of T cells in Graves' hyperthyroidism and ophthalmopathy. Study-level findings and limits: Most expanded thyroid clonotypes above 0.001 recurred in blood. Patients with ophthalmopathy were separated from those with stable hyperthyroidism by a 13 V-J model.

CDR1 and CDR2 (germline): MNHNS, SASEGT. The CDR3 loop spans 14 amino acids. The V gene end was trimmed by 7 bases and the J gene end by 1 base; junction bases not matched to a gene: 4. The genes are TRBV6-1 and TRBJ2-1; 7 bases map to TRBD2. The sample consisted of blood. This receptor was obtained from a woman in her thirties or forties with Graves' hyperthyroidism. DNA for the CDR3: TGTGCCAGCAACCGCGGGAGTTCCTACAATGAGCAGTTCTTC. This codes for CASNRGSSYNEQFF.